The 26 T cell receptor beta chains presented below share a single source sample, sequenced in a study of blood T cell repertoires in COVID-19. Assay used: immunoSEQ multiplex PCR; TCRdb lists only in-frame clones, some missing. This sample has around 200,000 clones, with roughly 90% found just once. Sequencing was carried out using PBMCs or T cells enriched from blood (not recorded which). These receptors all come from a woman younger than 35 who had recovered from COVID-19.

V and J are TRBV28 and TRBJ1-2, with 7 bases identical to TRBD1. Germline V gene data show CDR1 as MDHEN and CDR2 as SYDVKM. V trimming: 5 bases; J trimming: 5 bases; junction bases outside the gene matches: 8. The CDR3 contains 14 residues. This CDR3 reads CASSTGVSGYGYTF. The CDR3 nucleotides are TGTGCCAGCAGTACAGGGGTCTCAGGGTATGGCTACACCTTC.

This chain links TRBV6-5 with TRBJ1-6; 7 bases fit TRBD1. The germline CDR1 and CDR2 sequences are MNHEY and SVGAGI. This CDR3 spans 15 amino acids. Losses at the gene ends were 6 bases for V and 6 bases for J; bases not matched to a gene: 8. The DNA for the CDR3 is TGTGCCAGCAGACCTTTGACAGGGCGTAATTCACCCCTCCACTTT. Protein product: CASRPLTGRNSPLHF.

The chain combines TRBV15 with TRBJ2-7; D is perhaps TRBD2 (6 bases). This CDR3 has 11 residues. V lost 2 bases to trimming and J lost 7 bases, with 6 bases between them. The germline V gene encodes CDR1 LNHNV and CDR2 YYDKDF (reference sequence). The CDR3 protein is CATSRSGEQYF. The CDR3 bases are TGTGCCACCAGCAGAAGCGGGGAGCAGTACTTC.

This sequence joins TRBV28 and TRBJ1-6; D gene ambiguous. V was shortened by 2 bases and J by 9 bases, with 23 bases between the two germline ends. Germline CDR1 MDHEN, CDR2 SYDVKM. CDR3 length equals 18 residues. The CDR3 DNA reads as TGTGCCAGCAGTTTAACACCCCCAGTGTTTCTGAGGGCTTCACCCCTCCACTTT. Its translation is CASSLTPPVFLRASPLHF. Filled out from reference TRBV28 and TRBJ1-6, the complete variable domain reads DVKVTQSSRYLVKRTGEKVFLECVQDMDHENMFWYRQDPGLGLRLIYFSYDVKMKEKGDIPEGYSVSREKKERFSLILESASTNQTSMYLCASSLTPPVFLRASPLHFGNGTRLTVT.

The chain carries TRBV2 and TRBJ2-2, with 9 bases aligning to TRBD1. The CDR3 is 14 amino acids. V was clipped by 4 bases and J by 3 bases; unmatched bases: 0. CDR1 is SNHLY, CDR2 FYNNEI, per germline. Here the CDR3 DNA reads TGTGCCAGCAGTGGACAGGGGGACACCGGGGAGCTGTTTTTT. Its translation: CASSGQGDTGELFF.

The chain links TRBV5-1 to TRBJ2-1; D unresolved. This CDR3 is built from 12 residues. CDR1 is SGHRS, CDR2 YFSETQ, per germline. V lost 0 bases to trimming and J lost 10 bases, with 8 bases between them. The CDR3 DNA reads as TGCGCCAGCAGCTTGGATCAGCGCGAGCAGTTCTTC. This translates into CASSLDQREQFF.

CDR3: CASSSREGTGELFF. Written as DNA, the CDR3 is TGTGCCAGCAGCAGCAGGGAGGGTACCGGGGAGCTGTTTTTT. This chain joins TRBV11-3 and TRBJ2-2; 7 bases map to TRBD2. The ends lost 5 bases at V and 5 bases at J; junction bases unmatched: 5. Germline-derived CDR1 and CDR2 are SGHNT and YENEEA. The CDR3 runs to 14 residues.

This chain joins TRBV6-1 and TRBJ1-2; no clear D gene. V was shortened by 1 base and J by 10 bases, with 10 bases between the two germline ends. CDR3 length: 12 amino acids. Germline lookup yields CDR1 MNHNS and CDR2 SASEGT. Here the CDR3 reads CASSEVGVNYTF. CDR3 in DNA: TGTGCCAGCAGTGAAGTCGGTGTGAACTACACCTTC.

This chain links TRBV12-5 with TRBJ2-1; weak D call: TRBD2 (5 bases). The CDR3 totals 15 residues. Looked up from germline, CDR1 is LGHNT and CDR2 is FRNRAP. V gave up 6 bases and J gave up 0 bases, with 12 bases separating them. CDR3 sequence reads: CASGSIANSYNEQFF. In DNA, the CDR3 is TGTGCTAGTGGCTCAATAGCGAACTCCTACAATGAGCAGTTCTTC.

J is TRBJ2-5 and V is TRBV7-8; TRBD2 matches at 8 bases. In germline, CDR1 is SGHVS, CDR2 FQNEAQ. The length of the CDR3 is 14 residues. After removal of 1 base from V and 4 bases from J, the junction contained 2 bases not matched to a gene. The CDR3 region has the DNA TGTGCCAGCAGCTTAGGGCTAGCGGGAGAGACCCAGTACTTC. Amino acids: CASSLGLAGETQYF.

The gene calls are TRBV11-2 and TRBJ1-2; D perhaps matches TRBD1 (6 bases). Germline CDR1 and CDR2: SGHAT and FQNNGV. The CDR3 spans 15 residues. Between the trimmed V and J ends, which lost 6 bases and 3 bases, there was a span of 17 bases. CDR3 in DNA: TGTGCCAGCAGTTTAAACAGGGCTAGGGACTATGGCTACACCTTC. Its translation is CASSLNRARDYGYTF.

The J gene is TRBJ2-5, the V gene TRBV20-1, with D possibly TRBD2 on 6 matching bases. The V gene's germline CDR1 is DFQATT and CDR2 SNEGSKA (reference sequence). V lost 4 bases and J lost 5, with 8 bases in between. The CDR3 totals 11 residues. The CDR3 region has the DNA TGCAGTGCTACAGGGAGGGAGACCCAGTACTTC. This gives the protein CSATGRETQYF.

The CDR3 nucleotides are TGTGCCAGCAGGACACCGGGATATCATCCAGTTGGCTACACCTTC. It specifies CASRTPGYHPVGYTF. The chain joins TRBV6-5 to TRBJ1-2; D ambiguous. Trimming shortened V by 6 bases and J by 7 bases, and 21 bases separated the two germline ends. Looked up from germline, CDR1 is MNHEY and CDR2 is SVGAGI. The CDR3 consists of 15 residues.

The V call is TRBV7-6, the J call TRBJ1-3; perhaps TRBD1 as D (6 bases). Germline V gene sequence: CDR1 SGHVS, CDR2 FNYEAQ. The CDR3 sequence is 16 residues long. V gave up 3 bases and J gave up 1 base, with 13 bases separating them. The CDR3: CASSFHEGVSGNTIYF. CDR3 in DNA: TGTGCCAGCAGCTTCCACGAGGGGGTTTCTGGAAACACCATATATTTT. The whole variable domain, filled in from reference TRBV7-6 and TRBJ1-3, reads GAGVSQSPRYKVTKRGQDVALRCDPISGHVSLYWYRQALGQGPEFLTYFNYEAQQDKSGLPNDRFSAERPEGSISTLTIQRTEQRDSAMYRCASSFHEGVSGNTIYFGEGSWLTVV.

In nucleotides, the CDR3 is TGTGCCAGCAGCCAAGTAGGGGGGACCCAGTACTTC. This translates into CASSQVGGTQYF. The chain joins TRBV14 to TRBJ2-5; tentatively, D is TRBD1 (6 bases). This CDR3 is built from 12 residues. CDR1 is SGHDN and CDR2 is FVKESK in the germline V gene. V was pared by 1 base and J by 7 bases, with 7 bases between.

The rearrangement joins TRBV13 to TRBJ2-7, with a weak D call TRBD2 (5 bases). The ends were cut back, 6 bases at V and 8 bases at J, with 20 bases in the middle. In germline, CDR1 is PRHDT, CDR2 FYEKMQ (reference sequence). The CDR3 has 14 residues. Written as DNA, the CDR3 is TGTGCCAGCAGGCCAGGTAGCGTCGGGCGTCAGCAGTACTTC. This sequence encodes CASRPGSVGRQQYF.

V and J are TRBV2 and TRBJ2-7; possible D gene TRBD1, 6 bases. V was trimmed by 3 bases and J by 2 bases, leaving 11 bases between them. Looked up from germline, CDR1 is SNHLY and CDR2 is FYNNEI. The length of the CDR3 is 14 residues. This chain's CDR3 is CASSEDSATYEQYF. CDR3 nucleotides: TGTGCCAGCAGTGAGGACAGTGCAACCTACGAGCAGTACTTC. The full variable domain, rest sourced from reference TRBV2 and TRBJ2-7, is EPEVTQTPSHQVTQMGQEVILRCVPISNHLYFYWYRQILGQKVEFLVSFYNNEISEKSEIFDDQFSVERPDGSNFTLKIRSTKLEDSAMYFCASSEDSATYEQYFGPGTRLTVT.

In this sample, this clone turned up a few times. V usage is TRBV28 and J usage is TRBJ2-7; TRBD1 agrees at 7 bases. J lost 2 bases, V lost 6 bases, and 4 bases had no gene match. This CDR3 is 13 amino acids long. Germline CDR1 is MDHEN and CDR2 is SYDVKM. The CDR3, as DNA: TGTGCCAGCAGCCTAGGGGGCCCCTACGAGCAGTACTTC. This translates into CASSLGGPYEQYF.

This clone has more than one count but fewer than ten. The chain combines TRBV4-1 with TRBJ1-1; D remains unclear. Germline V gives CDR1 MGHRA, CDR2 YSYEKL. The CDR3 has 13 residues. Trimming pared 0 bases from V and 11 bases from J, leaving 13 bases between. In nucleotides, the CDR3 is TGCGCCAGCAGCCAAGATCTAGGAGGGATCGCTTTCTTT. Encoded protein: CASSQDLGGIAFF.

This clone was counted only a few times. The CDR3 region is CSVDRPTGTDTQYF. The CDR3, as DNA: TGCAGCGTTGATAGGCCCACGGGAACAGATACGCAGTATTTT. The chain employs TRBV29-1 and TRBJ2-3; D is perhaps TRBD2 (5 bases). The germline V gene encodes CDR1 SQVTM and CDR2 ANQGSEA. The length of the CDR3 is 14 residues. V shed 3 bases and J shed 3 bases, with 13 bases lying between them.

The V and J genes are TRBV27 and TRBJ2-1; D is perhaps TRBD1 (6 bases). The CDR3 sequence is 15 residues long. V was pared by 2 bases and J by 9 bases, with 17 bases between. In germline, CDR1 is MNHEY, CDR2 SMNVEV (reference sequence). Here the CDR3 DNA reads TGTGCCAGCAGTTTACAGGGGCTAAGGGCCGGTGAGCAGTTCTTC. Amino acids: CASSLQGLRAGEQFF.

The chain is built from TRBV7-6 and TRBJ1-5; D uncertain. The V gene lost 3 bases and the J gene lost 5 bases, with 11 bases spanning the gap. The CDR3 covers 14 residues. CDR1 is SGHVS and CDR2 is FNYEAQ in the germline V gene. The CDR3, as DNA: TGTGCCAGCAGCTTGATGGCAACAGATCAGCCCCAGCATTTT. It translates to CASSLMATDQPQHF.

The CDR3 DNA reads as TGTGCCAGCAGTTTATGGAGCGGGAGCGGCTCCTACGAGCAGTACTTC. This encodes CASSLWSGSGSYEQYF. This chain joins TRBV27 and TRBJ2-7, with TRBD2 identical over 8 bases. The V segment lost 1 base and the J segment 0 bases; nucleotides outside the gene matches: 5. There are 16 residues in the CDR3. Germline loops: CDR1 MNHEY, CDR2 SMNVEV (reference sequence).

The rearrangement links TRBV5-4 to TRBJ2-3, with 7 bases matching TRBD1. Per the germline V gene, CDR1 is SGHNT and CDR2 is YYREEE (reference sequence). The CDR3 has 14 residues. V was clipped by 2 bases and J by 1 base; unmatched bases: 1. The CDR3 sequence is CASSFQGGTDTQYF. The DNA of the CDR3 is TGTGCCAGCAGCTTTCAGGGGGGCACAGATACGCAGTATTTT.

The V gene is TRBV6-4, the J gene TRBJ1-1; D gene ambiguous. V dropped 5 bases and J dropped 1 base, with 8 bases sitting between them. This CDR3 is 13 amino acids long. CDR1 MRHNA and CDR2 SNTAGT come from the germline V gene. The DNA of the CDR3 is TGTGCCAGCAGTCTCGACTCGAACACTGAAGCTTTCTTT. Its translation: CASSLDSNTEAFF.

The chain has TRBV5-8 and TRBJ2-5; D may be TRBD2 (5 bases). Trimming pared 0 bases from V and 5 bases from J, leaving 14 bases between. CDR1 is SGHTS and CDR2 is YDEGEE in the germline V gene. The CDR3 covers 15 residues. CDR3 DNA sequence: TGTGCCAGCAGCTTGGCGGGAATCAGCGGTGAGACCCAGTACTTC. It specifies CASSLAGISGETQYF. Based on the CDR3 plus reference TRBV5-8 and TRBJ2-5, the full variable domain is EAGVTQSPTHLIKTRGQQATLRCSPISGHTSVYWYQQALGLGLQFLLWYDEGEERNRGNFPPRFSGRQFPNYSSELNVNALELEDSALYLCASSLAGISGETQYFGPGTRLLVL.